Only a few counts were recorded for the clone carrying this TCR beta chain. The sample is drawn from a study of shared clonotypes between healthy human individuals. Sequencing was performed with immunoSEQ multiplex PCR; in TCRdb, only in-frame clones are kept and a portion is missing. The table has around 1.1 million clones, roughly 80% seen once. The origin of this receptor is a man younger than 30 in good health. Some clones in this sample may be carry-over from other donors' samples. The sequencing input was memory CD4+ T cells from PBMCs. As to subset: CD45RA-negative fraction.

CDR3 residues: CASSSSDSPYNEQFF. In DNA, the CDR3 is TGTGCCAGTAGTTCCTCTGACAGTCCCTACAATGAGCAGTTCTTC. The chain combines TRBV19 with TRBJ2-1, with D possibly being TRBD1 (5 bases). Trimming took 5 bases from V and 2 from J, leaving 13 bases between them. CDR3 length: 15 amino acids. Germline V gene lookup returns CDR1 LNHDA and CDR2 SQIVND (reference sequence).